This T cell receptor (beta chain) was found in a study of blood T cell repertoires in COVID-19. Profiling relied on immunoSEQ multiplex PCR, and the TCRdb table lists in-frame clones only, not all of them. The sample comprises 350,000 to 400,000 clones, over 85% of which are singletons, and 1.5% to 2% rests with the top ten. This CDR3 spans 16 amino acids. Germline V gives CDR1 KGHDR, CDR2 SFDVKD. Trimming shortened V by 1 base and J by 7 bases, and 16 bases separated the two germline ends. Sequencing input: PBMCs or T cells enriched from blood (not recorded which). The receptor comes from a woman under 40 who had recovered from COVID-19. The V and J genes are TRBV24-1 and TRBJ2-1; perhaps TRBD2 as D (6 bases). The DNA of the CDR3 is TGTGCCACCAGTGATTTTGGCGGGGCCCTTGGGAATGAGCAGTTCTTC. This gives the protein CATSDFGGALGNEQFF.